The 7 T cell receptor beta chains given below trace back to one sample, sequenced in a study of early T cells in non-severe SARS-CoV-2 infection. TCRdb independently ran MiXCR on the 5' RACE reads; one entry per CDR3 protein. The data show roughly 100,000 distinct CDR3 sequences, less than 15% seen once. Sample: whole blood. These receptors were taken from an adult who was a healthcare worker with PCR-confirmed SARS-CoV-2 infection or an uninfected control (not recorded which).

This clonotype appeared a few times. The chain employs TRBV4-1 and TRBJ1-2; 10 positions match TRBD1. Germline CDR1 reads MGHRA; CDR2 reads YSYEKL. V gave up 2 bases and J gave up 7 bases; unmatched junction bases: 7. The length of the CDR3 is 15 residues. DNA for the CDR3: TGCGCCAGCAGCCAACCGGGACAGGGGAGAGTTGGCTACACCTTC. It yields the protein CASSQPGQGRVGYTF.

This clonotype was detected ten times or more. CDR3 DNA sequence: TGTGCCAGCAGGCGAGGGACAGCGAACACTGAAGCTTTCTTT. It codes for CASRRGTANTEAFF. V is TRBV6-1 and J is TRBJ1-1; 7 nucleotides agree with TRBD1. After removal of 6 bases from V and 1 base from J, the junction contained 5 bases not matched to a gene. The CDR3 is made up of 14 amino acids. The germline CDR1 and CDR2 sequences are MNHNS and SASEGT.

At least ten counts were recorded for this clonotype. The chain combines TRBV7-6 with TRBJ2-5; TRBD1 is a possible D gene (5 bases). Trimming left V 0 bases short and J 5 bases short, with 16 bases between. The CDR3 sequence is 16 residues long. Germline CDR1 is SGHVS and CDR2 is FNYEAQ. This chain's CDR3 is CASSLANWPKGETQYF. The CDR3 DNA follows: TGTGCCAGCAGCTTAGCGAACTGGCCAAAGGGGGAGACCCAGTACTTC.

In its sample, this clonotype was seen a few times. The gene calls are TRBV7-2 and TRBJ2-1, with 8 bases identical to TRBD2. Germline V gives CDR1 SGHTA, CDR2 FQGNSA. Trimming cost V 3 bases and J 1 base; bases outside gene matches: 5. CDR3 length: 16 residues. This CDR3 reads CASSLGGGKSYNEQFF. The CDR3 region has the DNA TGTGCCAGCAGCTTGGGCGGGGGGAAGTCCTACAATGAGCAGTTCTTC.

The V gene is TRBV7-9, the J gene TRBJ2-2; perhaps D is TRBD1 or TRBD2 (5 bases each). Trimming removed 5 bases from V and 7 bases from J, with 20 bases in between. CDR1 is SEHNR, CDR2 FQNEAQ, per germline (reference sequence). The CDR3 runs 16 residues. CDR3 sequence: CASSTEGYGAFGELFF. Here the CDR3 DNA reads TGTGCCAGCAGCACAGAAGGGTACGGGGCCTTCGGGGAGCTGTTTTTT. Full variable domain (missing parts from reference TRBV7-9 and TRBJ2-2): DTGVSQNPRHKITKRGQNVTFRCDPISEHNRLYWYRQTLGQGPEFLTYFQNEAQLEKSRLLSDRFSAERPKGSFSTLEIQRTEQGDSAMYLCASSTEGYGAFGELFFGEGSRLTVL.

V usage is TRBV5-4 and J usage is TRBJ2-3; 12 nucleotides align to TRBD2. CDR1 SGHNT and CDR2 YYREEE come from the germline V gene (reference sequence). After removal of 4 bases from V and 2 bases from J, the junction contained 8 bases not matched to a gene. The CDR3 runs 17 residues. CDR3 nucleotide sequence: TGTGCCAGCAGCCCAGGGACTAGCGGGCGTTCCACAGATACGCAGTATTTT. This sequence encodes CASSPGTSGRSTDTQYF.

This clonotype was picked up many times. The chain has TRBV7-6 and TRBJ2-3; 12 nucleotides match TRBD2. The junction had 5 bases not matched to a gene; V was cut back by 5 bases and J by 2 bases. The CDR3 is 16 amino acids. Per germline, CDR1 SGHVS and CDR2 FNYEAQ. This CDR3 is CASSLTSGGNTDTQYF. Written as DNA, the CDR3 is TGTGCCAGCAGCCTTACTAGCGGGGGGAACACAGATACGCAGTATTTT.